One sample yielded the 24 T cell receptor beta chains listed below, sequenced in a study of OX40 agonist ivuxolimab in advanced cancers. This table comes from immunoSEQ multiplex PCR, and its TCRdb copy is limited to in-frame clones, with some not included. The table lists under 90,000 clones, roughly 87% of them singletons. The sample here was CD4+ or CD8+ T cells sorted from blood, taken in a trial of the OX40 agonist ivuxolimab. The receptors come from an adult with an advanced solid tumor such as melanoma, head and neck, liver or kidney cancer.

The chain uses TRBV5-8 and TRBJ2-5, with D possibly being TRBD2 (5 bases). The germline CDR1 and CDR2 sequences are SGHTS and YDEGEE. The CDR3 totals 14 residues. Trimming pared 0 bases from V and 5 bases from J, leaving 11 bases between. CDR3 nucleotide sequence: TGTGCCAGCAGCTTGGCCGGGGATGGGGAGACCCAGTACTTC. This gives the protein CASSLAGDGETQYF.

This clone was recorded once. The chain has TRBV7-8 and TRBJ2-5; weak D call: TRBD2 (5 bases). The CDR3 sequence is 13 residues long. Deletions cut 6 bases from V and 5 bases from J, with 13 bases between. Germline CDR1 reads SGHVS; CDR2 reads FQNEAQ. In DNA form, the CDR3 reads TGTGCCAGCAGAGGGAGAGAGAAGGAGACCCAGTACTTC. Translating gives CASRGREKETQYF. Full variable domain (missing parts from reference TRBV7-8 and TRBJ2-5): GAGVSQSPRYKVAKRGQDVALRCDPISGHVSLFWYQQALGQGPEFLTYFQNEAQLDKSGLPSDRFFAERPEGSVSTLKIQRTQQEDSAVYLCASRGREKETQYFGPGTRLLVL.

This chain links TRBV18 with TRBJ1-3; 10 bases map to TRBD1. Germline CDR1 and CDR2: KGHSH and LQKENI. V shed 6 bases, J shed 1 base, and the junction held 3 bases outside the gene matches. The CDR3 covers 15 residues. The DNA for the CDR3 is TGTGCCAGCTCTCCGGGACAGGGGTCTGGAAACACCATATATTTT. This sequence encodes CASSPGQGSGNTIYF.

V is TRBV2 and J is TRBJ2-3; no reliable D call. The V end was cut by 4 bases, the J end by 2 bases, with 7 bases between. The germline gives CDR1 SNHLY, CDR2 FYNNEI. The length of the CDR3 is 13 residues. The CDR3 protein is CASSGRNTDTQYF. The CDR3 coding sequence is TGTGCCAGCAGTGGGCGGAACACAGATACGCAGTATTTT.

The chain recombines TRBV10-3 with TRBJ1-1; no reliable D call. With 0 bases removed from V and 11 bases from J, the gap between germline ends came to 10 bases. In germline, CDR1 is ENHRY, CDR2 SYGVKD. There are 12 residues in the CDR3. CDR3 in amino acids: CAISESRSSAFF. The CDR3 DNA reads as TGTGCCATCAGTGAGTCGAGGTCTTCGGCTTTCTTT.

The count of this clone is one. CDR3 nucleotide sequence: TGTGCCAGCAGCTTAGTCGGGTATGGCTACACCTTC. Amino acids: CASSLVGYGYTF. The V and J genes are TRBV11-2 and TRBJ1-2; D unresolved. The CDR3 contains 12 residues. V lost 1 base and J lost 5, with 5 bases in between. Germline V lookup: CDR1 SGHAT, CDR2 FQNNGV.

The gene calls are TRBV7-2 and TRBJ1-1, with D uncertain. Trimming took off 5 bases at V and 2 bases at J, with 9 bases between the two ends. The germline V gene encodes CDR1 SGHTA and CDR2 FQGNSA. This CDR3 is 13 amino acids long. In DNA, the CDR3 is TGTGCCAGCAGCCATACAGTTAACACTGAAGCTTTCTTT. This codes for CASSHTVNTEAFF.

V usage is TRBV6-5 and J usage is TRBJ2-7; D gene uncertain. V lost 6 bases to trimming and J lost 2 bases, with 8 bases between them. The germline V gene encodes CDR1 MNHEY and CDR2 SVGAGI. The length of the CDR3 is 12 residues. CDR3 sequence (DNA): TGTGCCAGCAGGCATCAGACCTACGAGCAGTACTTC. It encodes CASRHQTYEQYF.

The V gene is TRBV28, the J gene TRBJ1-4; D is perhaps TRBD1 (5 bases). The length of the CDR3 is 14 residues. V dropped 0 bases and J dropped 7 bases, with 9 bases sitting between them. From germline, CDR1 is MDHEN and CDR2 SYDVKM. CDR3 nucleotides: TGTGCCAGCAGTTTATGGGGGGTTCGTGAAAAACTGTTTTTT. It specifies CASSLWGVREKLFF.

About this clone itself: Relative to the germline gene, one junction end is altered; a read error may explain this. This chain joins TRBV5-4 and TRBJ2-3; 7 bases map to TRBD1. This CDR3 is 16 amino acids long. CDR1 SGHNT and CDR2 YYREEE come from the germline V gene (reference sequence). The chain's CDR3 is CASSPRTGGSTNTQYF. For the CDR3, the DNA is TGTGCCAGCAGCCCTCGGACAGGAGGAAGCACAAATACGCAGTATTTT.

V and J are TRBV7-2 and TRBJ2-5; D remains unclear. CDR3 length: 12 amino acids. Germline CDR1 and CDR2: SGHTA and FQGNSA. V dropped 2 bases and J dropped 4 bases, with 5 bases sitting between them. This CDR3 reads CASSLNRETQYF. The CDR3 DNA follows: TGTGCCAGCAGCTTAAACAGAGAGACCCAGTACTTC.

The chain has TRBV27 and TRBJ1-2; TRBD1 might be the D (6 bases). Looked up from germline, CDR1 is MNHEY and CDR2 is SMNVEV (reference sequence). With 6 bases removed from V and 2 bases from J, the gap between germline ends came to 10 bases. The CDR3 is 13 amino acids. CDR3 in DNA: TGTGCCAGCAGCTCGGGACAAAACTATGGCTACACCTTC. Translating gives CASSSGQNYGYTF.

This clone has just one count. The chain recombines TRBV6-5 with TRBJ1-2, with no clear D. CDR1 and CDR2 (germline): MNHEY, SVGAGI. The CDR3 runs 15 residues. V lost 6 bases, J lost 3 bases, and 17 bases lay in between. CDR3 nucleotides: TGTGCCAGCAGGGCCGGGCATGGCGGAGACTATGGCTACACCTTC. It translates to CASRAGHGGDYGYTF.

This chain connects TRBV7-9 to TRBJ2-6; D ambiguous. CDR3 size: 16 residues. Germline CDR1 is SEHNR and CDR2 is FQNEAQ (reference sequence). Between the trimmed V and J ends, which lost 4 bases and 3 bases, there was a span of 13 bases. CDR3 residues: CASSSSGSHGANVLTF. CDR3 in DNA: TGTGCCAGCAGCTCGTCAGGTTCGCATGGGGCCAACGTCCTGACTTTC.

This chain uses TRBV12-5 with TRBJ2-2, with a possible D match to TRBD1 (5 bases). CDR1 LGHNT and CDR2 FRNRAP come from the germline V gene. The length of the CDR3 is 14 residues. V lost 2 bases to trimming and J lost 7 bases, with 11 bases between them. The CDR3 is CASGLRGFIGELFF. The CDR3 DNA follows: TGTGCTAGTGGTTTGAGGGGCTTTATCGGGGAGCTGTTTTTT.

The chain recombines TRBV11-2 with TRBJ2-5; no reliable D call. The CDR3 length is 14 residues. CDR1 is SGHAT and CDR2 is FQNNGV in the germline V gene. The V end was cut by 0 bases, the J end by 4 bases, with 9 bases between. The DNA for the CDR3 is TGTGCCAGCAGCTTAGATCGGGCAGTAGAGACCCAGTACTTC. Translation gives CASSLDRAVETQYF.

The genes are TRBV5-1 and TRBJ2-1, with a weak D call TRBD2 (6 bases). The germline V gene has CDR1 SGHRS and CDR2 YFSETQ. CDR3 size: 16 residues. Trimming took off 6 bases at V and 0 bases at J, with 16 bases between the two ends. CDR3 DNA sequence: TGCGCCAGCACCTCCGGGAGACTGGGCTCCTACAATGAGCAGTTCTTC. Translation: CASTSGRLGSYNEQFF.

This clone was seen a single time. The chain is built from TRBV30 and TRBJ1-2; D gene uncertain. The germline V and J ends were trimmed by 2 bases and 4 bases, with 8 bases remaining between them. CDR3 length: 12 residues. Germline V gene data show CDR1 as GTSNPN and CDR2 as SVGIG (reference sequence). The CDR3 nucleotides read TGTGCCTGGAGTCTTGGACCCTATGGCTACACCTTC. As protein: CAWSLGPYGYTF.

V usage is TRBV6-5 and J usage is TRBJ1-2; a weak D match, TRBD1 (6 bases). Trimming pared 6 bases from V and 3 bases from J, leaving 8 bases between. CDR3 length: 12 residues. Germline assignment: CDR1 MNHEY and CDR2 SVGAGI. The CDR3 region has the DNA TGTGCCAGCAGCGGACAGTACTATGGCTACACCTTC. Protein: CASSGQYYGYTF.

V is TRBV11-3 and J is TRBJ2-1; no clear D. Germline V CDR1 and CDR2: SGHNT, YENEEA. The CDR3 loop spans 14 amino acids. V lost 1 base and J 3 bases, leaving 7 bases between the germline ends. Here the CDR3 reads CASSLGTIYNEQFF. DNA for the CDR3: TGTGCCAGCAGCTTAGGAACCATCTACAATGAGCAGTTCTTC.

V and J are TRBV5-1 and TRBJ2-5, with 8 bases lining up with TRBD1. V shed 3 bases and J 5 bases; nucleotides not matched to a gene: 12. This CDR3 region has 16 residues. Germline V gene lookup returns CDR1 SGHRS and CDR2 YFSETQ. This CDR3 is CASSSLGQGPSETQYF. The CDR3 DNA sequence: TGCGCCAGCAGCTCCCTCGGACAGGGACCTTCGGAGACCCAGTACTTC.

This clone was recorded once. This chain connects TRBV19 to TRBJ1-1; D possibly corresponds to TRBD1 (6 bases). The ends were cut back, 7 bases at V and 5 bases at J, with 26 bases in the middle. The CDR3 consists of 17 residues. Germline V lookup: CDR1 LNHDA, CDR2 SQIVND (reference sequence). The DNA of the CDR3 is TGTGCCAGTATAGCCGAGGCTGGCGGGGGGGCGAGAACTGAAGCTTTCTTT. It is translated as CASIAEAGGGARTEAFF. The full variable domain, its missing parts supplied by reference TRBV19 and TRBJ1-1, is DGGITQSPKYLFRKEGQNVTLSCEQNLNHDAMYWYRQDPGQGLRLIYYSQIVNDFQKGDIAEGYSVSREKKESFPLTVTSAQKNPTAFYLCASIAEAGGGARTEAFFGQGTRLTVV.

This clone is labeled medium-sized. The identical CDR3 is also encoded by other nucleotide sequences in the sample. The chain joins TRBV11-3 to TRBJ2-3; D is unclear. Germline-derived CDR1 and CDR2 are SGHNT and YENEEA. Deletions cut 1 base from V and 2 bases from J, with 7 bases between. There are 14 residues in the CDR3. In nucleotides, the CDR3 is TGTGCCAGCAGCTTAGCCGCTTCCACAGATACGCAGTATTTT. It encodes CASSLAASTDTQYF.

The V and J genes are TRBV5-8 and TRBJ1-2, with D uncertain. Trimming cost V 2 bases and J 0 bases, with 11 bases left between them. CDR3 length: 15 residues. The germline V gene encodes CDR1 SGHTS and CDR2 YDEGEE. The DNA of the CDR3 is TGTGCCAGCAGCTTCCGGGTTAGGGCTAACTATGGCTACACCTTC. Translating gives CASSFRVRANYGYTF.